This T cell receptor beta chain was recorded in a study of siplizumab effects on memory and regulatory T cells. Germline V gene lookup returns CDR1 SNHLY and CDR2 FYNNEI. The V segment lost 2 bases and the J segment 6 bases; nucleotides outside the gene matches: 8. The CDR3 is made up of 16 amino acids. Each sample contributed around 10^5 TCR templates to the assay. Method: immunoSEQ multiplex PCR; TCRdb's copy keeps in-frame clones and lacks some. The data hold 90,000 to 120,000 clones, with about 91% observed a single time. This TCR came from a human donor in good health. Some clones in this sample may be carry-over from other donors' samples. The source material was CD4+ T cells sorted from blood. J is TRBJ2-7 and V is TRBV2, with 12 bases aligning to TRBD2. The DNA for the CDR3 is TGTGCCAGCAGTGAAACCGCGACTAGCGGGAGTATCGAGCAGTACTTC. Translation gives CASSETATSGSIEQYF.